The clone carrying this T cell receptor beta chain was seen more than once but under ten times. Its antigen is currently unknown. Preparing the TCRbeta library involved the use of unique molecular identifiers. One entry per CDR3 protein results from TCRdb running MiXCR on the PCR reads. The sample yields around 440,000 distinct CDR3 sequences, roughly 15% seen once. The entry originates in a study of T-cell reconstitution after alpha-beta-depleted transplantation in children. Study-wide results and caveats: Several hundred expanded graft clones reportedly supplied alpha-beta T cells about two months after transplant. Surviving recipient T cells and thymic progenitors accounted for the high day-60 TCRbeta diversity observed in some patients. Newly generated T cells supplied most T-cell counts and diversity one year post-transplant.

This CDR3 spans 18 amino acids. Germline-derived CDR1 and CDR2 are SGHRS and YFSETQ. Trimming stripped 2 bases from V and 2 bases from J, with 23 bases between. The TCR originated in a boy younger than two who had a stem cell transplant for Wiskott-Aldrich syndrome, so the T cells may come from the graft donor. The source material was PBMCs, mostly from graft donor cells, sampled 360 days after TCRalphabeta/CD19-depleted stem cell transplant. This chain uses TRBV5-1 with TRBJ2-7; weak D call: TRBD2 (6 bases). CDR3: CASSFQAGRRLLPYEQYF. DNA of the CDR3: TGCGCCAGCAGCTTTCAGGCAGGGAGGAGGTTGTTACCCTACGAGCAGTACTTC.